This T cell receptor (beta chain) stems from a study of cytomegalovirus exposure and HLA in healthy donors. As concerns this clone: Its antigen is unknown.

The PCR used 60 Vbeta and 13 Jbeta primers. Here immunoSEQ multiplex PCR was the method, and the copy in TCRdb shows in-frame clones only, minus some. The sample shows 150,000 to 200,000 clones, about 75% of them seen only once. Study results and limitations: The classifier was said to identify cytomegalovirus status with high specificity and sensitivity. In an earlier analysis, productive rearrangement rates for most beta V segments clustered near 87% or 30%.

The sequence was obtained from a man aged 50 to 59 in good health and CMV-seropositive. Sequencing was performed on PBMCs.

The CDR3 DNA sequence: TGTGCCATCAGGGATACAGGGGGACAAGAGACCCAGTACTTC. As protein: CAIRDTGGQETQYF. The chain recombines TRBV10-3 with TRBJ2-5, with TRBD1 matching over 8 bases. The CDR3 sequence is 14 residues long. Germline V gene sequence: CDR1 ENHRY, CDR2 SYGVKD. V gave up 6 bases and J gave up 2 bases; unmatched junction bases: 5.